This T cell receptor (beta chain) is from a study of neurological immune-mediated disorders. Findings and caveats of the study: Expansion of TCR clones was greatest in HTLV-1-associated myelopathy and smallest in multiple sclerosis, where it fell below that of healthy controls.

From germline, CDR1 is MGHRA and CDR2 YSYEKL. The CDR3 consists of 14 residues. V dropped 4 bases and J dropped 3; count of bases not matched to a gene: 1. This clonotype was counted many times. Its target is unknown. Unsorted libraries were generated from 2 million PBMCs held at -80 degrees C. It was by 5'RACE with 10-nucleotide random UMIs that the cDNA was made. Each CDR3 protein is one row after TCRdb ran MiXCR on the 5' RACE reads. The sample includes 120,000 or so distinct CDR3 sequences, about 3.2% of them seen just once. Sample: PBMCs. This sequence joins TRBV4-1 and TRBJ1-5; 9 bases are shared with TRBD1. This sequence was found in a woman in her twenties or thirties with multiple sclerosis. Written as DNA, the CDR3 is TGCGCCAGCAGCCGGACAGGGGCCAATCAGCCCCAGCATTTT. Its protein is CASSRTGANQPQHF.